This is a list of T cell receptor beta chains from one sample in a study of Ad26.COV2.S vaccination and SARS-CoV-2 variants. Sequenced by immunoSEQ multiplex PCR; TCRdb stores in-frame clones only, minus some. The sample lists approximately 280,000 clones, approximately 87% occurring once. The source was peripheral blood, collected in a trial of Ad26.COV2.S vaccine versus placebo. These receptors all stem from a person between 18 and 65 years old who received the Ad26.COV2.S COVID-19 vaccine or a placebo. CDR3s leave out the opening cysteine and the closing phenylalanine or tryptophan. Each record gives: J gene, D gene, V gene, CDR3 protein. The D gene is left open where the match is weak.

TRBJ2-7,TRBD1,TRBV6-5,ASSFTGASSYEQY
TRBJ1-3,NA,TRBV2,ASSRVSGNTIY
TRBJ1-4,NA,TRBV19,ASSPGKSHEKLF
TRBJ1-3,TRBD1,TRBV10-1,ASPGGTTSSGNTIY
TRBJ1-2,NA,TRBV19,ASTGGKDYGYT
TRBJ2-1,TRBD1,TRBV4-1,ASSALKTGSFYNEQF
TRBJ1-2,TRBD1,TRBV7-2,ASSLGQGYGYT
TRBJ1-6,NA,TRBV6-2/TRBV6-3,ASSYSKAGSRISPLH
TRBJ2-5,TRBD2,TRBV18,ASSPPSGSQETQY
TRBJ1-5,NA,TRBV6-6,ASTALSNQPQH
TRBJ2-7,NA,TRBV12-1,ASSSERGAPGEQY
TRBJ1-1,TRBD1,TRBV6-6,ASSRLSGQDTEAF